The clone carrying this T cell receptor beta chain was recorded at least ten times. Antigen: not known. This sample stems from a study of T cell repertoires in cytomegalovirus infection. Study at large: It can be stated that public TCR beta signatures indicated CMV infection as well as a matching HLA type. Study observations and caveats: The response measured ex vivo was dominated by TCR beta clonotypes (HLA-C-restricted and CMV-specific). Identification of carriers of CMV plus the relevant HLA was performed using cumulative public TCR beta family frequency.

Germline lookup yields CDR1 SGHTA and CDR2 FQGNSA. Deletions cut 4 bases from V and 0 bases from J, with 16 bases between. The CDR3 contains 17 residues. Each CDR3 protein gets one entry after TCRdb re-called the reads with MiXCR. The data hold around 770,000 distinct CDR3 sequences, with 25% to 30% observed a single time. The specimen comprised cultured CD8+ T cells from PBMCs, sampled from culture after CMV antigen stimulation. The chain is built from TRBV7-2 and TRBJ1-3; D ambiguous. The sequence was collected from a human donor in good health (CMV status not recorded). Some clones in this sample may be carry-over from other donors' samples. The CDR3 DNA reads as TGTGCCAGCAGCTCGTTCAGCGTCGACTACTCTGGAAACACCATATATTTT. Translated, it gives CASSSFSVDYSGNTIYF.